The T cell receptor beta chain described here comes from a study of blood T cell repertoires in COVID-19 (dated by TCRdb to about 2020). Study-level background: Samples from collaborators originated in the United States, Italy and Spain and spanned both the acute and convalescent phases of COVID-19. The prospective study material was composed of cDNA or gDNA derived from T cells, B-cell-depleted T cells, or PBMCs. The dataset comprised deeply sampled blood TCRbeta repertoires from subjects exposed to, actively infected with, or recovered from COVID-19. The repertoires were released in a freely available public database intended as a resource for research on the immune response to SARS-CoV-2. Samples came from the ongoing ImmuneRACE study (first 160 participants) plus 1,254 subjects from 6 global collaborators. Sample metadata almost always included a de-identified subject ID, COVID-19 status, age in years and sex. Where available, HLA class I and class II types were taken from metadata supplied by the sample provider and were not determined by assay-based typing. Findings and caveats that apply to the study as a whole: The amount of clinical and demographic metadata varied by source and participant and was provided uncurated.

Whole blood was collected in K2EDTA tubes by collaborating institutions according to the institutions' own protocols. For TCRbeta analysis, collaborators shipped samples as frozen whole blood, isolated PBMCs, or DNA extracted from either of those sample types. V is trimmed back by 0 bases and J by 10 bases, and the junction contains 16 bases that no gene match accounts for. The CDR3 numbers 18 residues from cysteine through phenylalanine. Only the CDR3 portion is preserved as DNA: 54 bases, with reading frame beginning at the first base. The germline V gene sets CDR1 to SGHDT and CDR2 to YYEEEE. A note on this clone: Which antigen it targets is not known. Base qualities are not at hand, and no much larger clone is one base apart.

TCRbeta CDR3 regions were amplified from genomic DNA by means of the immunoSEQ Assay, a bias-controlled multiplex PCR. The source study handled its data this way. Nucleated cell counts per sample were estimated from amplification of reference gene primers within the assay. To quantify the absolute abundance of each unique TCRbeta CDR3 rearrangement, sequence reads were collapsed and filtered. For each sample, productive Simpson clonality was calculated by taking the square root of Simpson's diversity index across productive rearrangements. TCRdb provides this immuneACCESS table in a form limited to in-frame rearrangements. Some clones are lacking; in checked studies, under half of them reflect an unresolved V gene, and why the rest are absent is not known. V and J calls and clone size are copied from that table; D and trimming were computed from the DNA. The sample contains 100,000 to 130,000 clones, about 80% of them found a single time. The ten largest make up around 4.4% of the sample.

Sequencing was performed on peripheral blood. This sequence uses TRBV5-6 and TRBJ1-4; 9 middle bases align to TRBD1. The TCR was taken from a man in his 70s with acute or convalescent COVID-19. The CDR3 protein sequence reads: CASSLGKTGQGERGKLFF. The nucleotides are TGTGCCAGCAGCTTGGGGAAGACGGGACAGGGTGAAAGGGGAAAACTGTTTTTT.